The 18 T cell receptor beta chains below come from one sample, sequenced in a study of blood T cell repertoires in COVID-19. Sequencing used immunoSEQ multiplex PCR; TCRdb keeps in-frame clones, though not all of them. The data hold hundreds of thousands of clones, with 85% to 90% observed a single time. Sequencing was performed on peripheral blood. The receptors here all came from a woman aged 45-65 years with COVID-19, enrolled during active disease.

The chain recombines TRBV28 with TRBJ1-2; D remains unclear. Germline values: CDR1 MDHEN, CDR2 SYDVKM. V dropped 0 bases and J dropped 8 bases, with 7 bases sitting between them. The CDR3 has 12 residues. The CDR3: CASSLWAYGYTF. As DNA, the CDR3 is TGTGCCAGCAGTTTATGGGCATACGGCTACACCTTC.

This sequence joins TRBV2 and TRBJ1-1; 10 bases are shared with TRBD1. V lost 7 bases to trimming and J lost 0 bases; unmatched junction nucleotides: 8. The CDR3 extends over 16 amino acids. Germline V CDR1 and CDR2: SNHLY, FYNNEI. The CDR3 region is CASTDRDRGLNTEAFF. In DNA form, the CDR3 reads TGTGCCAGCACTGACCGGGACAGGGGTTTGAACACTGAAGCTTTCTTT.

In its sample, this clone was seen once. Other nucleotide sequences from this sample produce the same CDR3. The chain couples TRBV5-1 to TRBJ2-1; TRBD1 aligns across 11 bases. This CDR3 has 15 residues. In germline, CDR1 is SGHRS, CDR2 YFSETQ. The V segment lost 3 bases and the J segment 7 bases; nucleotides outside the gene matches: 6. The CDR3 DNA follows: TGCGCCAGCAGCTCCCGGGACAGGGGGACTAATGAGCAGTTCTTC. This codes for CASSSRDRGTNEQFF.

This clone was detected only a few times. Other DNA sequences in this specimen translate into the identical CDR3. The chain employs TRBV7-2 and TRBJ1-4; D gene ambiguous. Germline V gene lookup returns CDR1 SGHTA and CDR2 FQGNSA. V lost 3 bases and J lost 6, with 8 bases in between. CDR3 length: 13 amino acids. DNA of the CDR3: TGTGCCAGCAGCTTGGGCAGAGATGAAAAACTGTTTTTT. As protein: CASSLGRDEKLFF.

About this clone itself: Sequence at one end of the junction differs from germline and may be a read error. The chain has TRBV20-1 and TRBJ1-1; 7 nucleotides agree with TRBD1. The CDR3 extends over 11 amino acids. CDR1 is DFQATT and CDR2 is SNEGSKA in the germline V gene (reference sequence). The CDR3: CSATSGQFCVF. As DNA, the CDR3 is TGCAGTGCTACTTCGGGACAGTTTTGTGTCTTT.

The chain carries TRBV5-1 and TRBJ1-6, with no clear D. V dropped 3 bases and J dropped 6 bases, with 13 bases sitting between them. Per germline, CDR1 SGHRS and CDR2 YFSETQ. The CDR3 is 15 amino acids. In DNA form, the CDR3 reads TGCGCCAGCAGCTCTGGTCAGTCTCTTAATTCACCCCTCCACTTT. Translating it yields CASSSGQSLNSPLHF.

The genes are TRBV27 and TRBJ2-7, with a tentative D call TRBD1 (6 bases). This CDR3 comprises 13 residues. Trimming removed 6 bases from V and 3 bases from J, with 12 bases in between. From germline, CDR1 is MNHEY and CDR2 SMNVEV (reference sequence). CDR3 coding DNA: TGTGCCAGCAGCCCCGGACAGCTCTACGAGCAGTACTTC. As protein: CASSPGQLYEQYF.

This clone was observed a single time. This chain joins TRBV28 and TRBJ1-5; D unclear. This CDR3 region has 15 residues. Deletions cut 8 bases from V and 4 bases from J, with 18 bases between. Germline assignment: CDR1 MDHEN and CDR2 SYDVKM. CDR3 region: CASQPPETKNQPQHF. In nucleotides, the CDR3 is TGTGCCAGCCAACCTCCGGAGACTAAAAATCAGCCCCAGCATTTT.

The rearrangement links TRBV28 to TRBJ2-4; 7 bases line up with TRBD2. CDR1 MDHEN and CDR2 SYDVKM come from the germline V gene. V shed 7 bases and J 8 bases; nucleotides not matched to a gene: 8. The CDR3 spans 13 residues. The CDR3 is CASTGGARDIQYF. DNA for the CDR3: TGTGCCAGCACGGGAGGAGCGCGCGACATTCAGTACTTC.

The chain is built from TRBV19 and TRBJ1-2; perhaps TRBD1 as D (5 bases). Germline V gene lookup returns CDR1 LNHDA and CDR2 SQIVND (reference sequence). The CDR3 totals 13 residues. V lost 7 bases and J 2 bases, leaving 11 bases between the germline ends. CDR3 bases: TGTGCCAGTACTCCATCAGGGAACTATGGCTACACCTTC. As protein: CASTPSGNYGYTF.

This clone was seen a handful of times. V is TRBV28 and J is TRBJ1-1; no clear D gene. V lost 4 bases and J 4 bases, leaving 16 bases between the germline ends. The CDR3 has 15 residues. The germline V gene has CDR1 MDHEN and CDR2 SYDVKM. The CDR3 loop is CASSSLTPTSTEAFF. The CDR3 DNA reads TGTGCCAGCAGTTCTTTGACACCCACGAGCACTGAAGCTTTCTTT.

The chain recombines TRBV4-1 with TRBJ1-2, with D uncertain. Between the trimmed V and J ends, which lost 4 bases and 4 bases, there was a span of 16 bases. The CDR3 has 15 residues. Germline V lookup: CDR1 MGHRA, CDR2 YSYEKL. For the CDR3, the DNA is TGCGCCAGCAGCCTCGGCGAGGGCTGGGTCTATGGCTACACCTTC. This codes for CASSLGEGWVYGYTF.

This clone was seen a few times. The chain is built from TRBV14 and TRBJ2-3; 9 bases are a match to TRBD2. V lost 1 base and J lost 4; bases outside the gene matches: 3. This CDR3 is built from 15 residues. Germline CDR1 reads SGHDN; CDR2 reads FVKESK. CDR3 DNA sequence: TGTGCCAGCAGCCAAGTGTTAGCGGGGGCAGATACGCAGTATTTT. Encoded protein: CASSQVLAGADTQYF.

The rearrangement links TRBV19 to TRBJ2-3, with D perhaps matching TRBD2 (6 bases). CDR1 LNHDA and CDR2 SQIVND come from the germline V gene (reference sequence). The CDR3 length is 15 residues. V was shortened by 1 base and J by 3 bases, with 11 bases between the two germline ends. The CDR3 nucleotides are TGTGCCAGTAGTATAGCACTAGCTATGACAGATACGCAGTATTTT. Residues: CASSIALAMTDTQYF.

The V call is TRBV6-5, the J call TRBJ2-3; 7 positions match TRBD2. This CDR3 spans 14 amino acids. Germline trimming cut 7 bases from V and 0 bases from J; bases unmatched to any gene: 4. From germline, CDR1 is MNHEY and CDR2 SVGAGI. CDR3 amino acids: CASIVGGSTDTQYF. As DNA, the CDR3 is TGTGCCAGCATTGTCGGGGGGAGCACAGATACGCAGTATTTT.

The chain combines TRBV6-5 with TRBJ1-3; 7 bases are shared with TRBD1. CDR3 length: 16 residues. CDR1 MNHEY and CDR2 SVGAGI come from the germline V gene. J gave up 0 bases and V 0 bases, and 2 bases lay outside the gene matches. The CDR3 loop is CASSYSGDSSGNTIYF. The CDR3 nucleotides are TGTGCCAGCAGTTACTCGGGGGACAGCTCTGGAAACACCATATATTTT.

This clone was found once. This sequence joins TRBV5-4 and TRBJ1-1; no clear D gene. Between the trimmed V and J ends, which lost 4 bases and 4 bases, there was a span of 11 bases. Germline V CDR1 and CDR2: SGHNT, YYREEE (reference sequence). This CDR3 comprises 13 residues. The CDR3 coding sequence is TGTGCCAGCAGCCCGTACGAGGGCACTGAAGCTTTCTTT. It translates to CASSPYEGTEAFF.

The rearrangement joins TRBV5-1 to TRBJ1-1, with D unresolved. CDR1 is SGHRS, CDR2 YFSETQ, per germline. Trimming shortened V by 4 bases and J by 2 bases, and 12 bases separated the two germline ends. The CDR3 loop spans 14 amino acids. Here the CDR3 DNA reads TGCGCCAGCAGCCCCCGCGGTAGAAACACTGAAGCTTTCTTT. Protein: CASSPRGRNTEAFF.